Listed here is a single T cell receptor (beta chain). The antigen remains undetermined. Each gene name is a mouse one. Sequencing ends 4 residues short of the CDR3 end; the germline J gene provides the rest. CD4, CD8alpha, NKG2D, NKG2ACE and other markers guided sorting of pooled cutaneous lymph node cells. This entry belongs to a study of CD8+ T cells in alopecia areata. Findings and limits, study-wide: Patients shared TCRs less clearly than mice did, possibly for HLA-related reasons. Alphabeta T cells residing in normal skin are also sequenced in scalp samples. Clonality in lesional scalp, especially alopecia totalis/universalis, exceeded that of normal scalp.

Germline V gives CDR1 SGHSA, CDR2 FRNQAP. The CDR3 loop spans 15 amino acids. V lost 0 bases, J lost 4 bases, and 0 bases stayed unmatched. Following RNA extraction, reverse transcription yielded cDNA that acted as the sequencing template. TCRdb's table, derived via immunoSEQ multiplex PCR, lists solely in-frame clones and lacks some. The sample was found to contain some 6,500 clones, and every one recurs. The sequence was collected from a C3H/HeJ mouse with alopecia areata. The strain bears MHC haplotype H2-k. Source material: CD8+ T cells sorted from a lymph node. The J gene is TRBJ2-2, the V gene TRBV16; 9 bases match TRBD2. The CDR3 is CASSLDWGGTGQLYF. CDR3 bases read: TGTGCAAGCAGCTTAGACTGGGGGGGCACCGGG.